A selection of T cell receptor beta chains follows, all from one sample in a study of cytomegalovirus exposure and HLA in healthy donors. Assay used: immunoSEQ multiplex PCR; TCRdb lists only in-frame clones, some missing. The table has some 140,000 clones, around 80% seen once. Input material: PBMCs. The receptor set was obtained from a female donor in good health and CMV-seropositive. Both conserved end residues are part of each CDR3. D genes are given only for firm matches. Expanded clones get a size class; other rows say once, few or many, or leave the size out.

clone_size: many
j_call: TRBJ2-5
v_call: TRBV5-6
d_call: TRBD1
cdr3_length: 14
cdr3_aa: CASSLRQGAGTQYF
cdr3_nt: TGTGCCAGCAGCTTACGACAGGGGGCCGGGACCCAGTACTTC

clone_size: -
j_call: TRBJ2-5
v_call: TRBV29-1
d_call: TRBD2
cdr3_length: 13
cdr3_aa: CSVREDAKETQYF
cdr3_nt: TGCAGCGTTCGGGAGGACGCGAAAGAGACCCAGTACTTC

clone_size: -
j_call: TRBJ1-2
v_call: TRBV9
d_call: TRBD1
cdr3_length: 15
cdr3_aa: CASSVGTGGIYGYTF
cdr3_nt: TGTGCCAGCAGCGTAGGGACAGGGGGCATCTATGGCTACACCTTC

clone_size: -
j_call: TRBJ2-7
v_call: TRBV4-2
d_call: TRBD1
cdr3_length: 16
cdr3_aa: CASSQDPGTGGYEQYF
cdr3_nt: TGTGCCAGCAGCCAAGATCCGGGGACAGGGGGCTACGAGCAGTACTTC

clone_size: -
j_call: TRBJ2-7
v_call: TRBV4-2
d_call: TRBD2
cdr3_length: 13
cdr3_aa: CASSQDEREEQYF
cdr3_nt: TGTGCCAGCAGCCAGGACGAGCGGGAGGAGCAGTACTTC

clone_size: -
j_call: TRBJ2-7
v_call: TRBV5-4
d_call: TRBD1
cdr3_length: 15
cdr3_aa: CASRPGTGETYEQYF
cdr3_nt: TGTGCCAGCAGACCAGGGACAGGGGAAACCTACGAGCAGTACTTC

clone_size: -
j_call: TRBJ1-6
v_call: TRBV5-6
d_call: -
cdr3_length: 18
cdr3_aa: CASSFRGSRGPGNSPLHF
cdr3_nt: TGTGCCAGCAGCTTTCGGGGTTCGCGGGGGCCTGGTAATTCACCCCTCCACTTT

clone_size: few
j_call: TRBJ2-1
v_call: TRBV19
d_call: -
cdr3_length: 14
cdr3_aa: CASSIDIGYNEQFF
cdr3_nt: TGTGCCAGTAGTATTGACATAGGCTACAATGAGCAGTTCTTC

clone_size: -
j_call: TRBJ1-3
v_call: TRBV7-6
d_call: TRBD1
cdr3_length: 14
cdr3_aa: CASSADRLGNTIYF
cdr3_nt: TGTGCCAGCAGCGCGGACAGGTTGGGAAACACCATATATTTT

clone_size: -
j_call: TRBJ2-1
v_call: TRBV27
d_call: -
cdr3_length: 11
cdr3_aa: CASSSDGEQFF
cdr3_nt: TGTGCCAGCAGTTCCGACGGGGAGCAGTTCTTC

clone_size: -
j_call: TRBJ2-1
v_call: TRBV6-5
d_call: TRBD2
cdr3_length: 16
cdr3_aa: CASSYSPSGGHNEQFF
cdr3_nt: TGTGCCAGCAGTTACTCTCCTAGCGGGGGCCACAATGAGCAGTTCTTC

clone_size: -
j_call: TRBJ1-1
v_call: TRBV5-1
d_call: TRBD1
cdr3_length: 16
cdr3_aa: CASSWRGQGMNTEAFF
cdr3_nt: TGCGCCAGCAGCTGGAGGGGACAGGGCATGAACACTGAAGCTTTCTTT

clone_size: many
j_call: TRBJ2-3
v_call: TRBV19
d_call: TRBD2
cdr3_length: 16
cdr3_aa: CASRSKTSGDTDTQYF
cdr3_nt: TGTGCCAGTAGATCCAAGACTAGCGGGGACACAGATACGCAGTATTTT

clone_size: once
j_call: TRBJ1-4
v_call: TRBV19
d_call: TRBD1
cdr3_length: 18
cdr3_aa: CASSIEWGTDATNEKLFF
cdr3_nt: TGTGCCAGTAGTATAGAGTGGGGGACAGATGCAACTAATGAAAAACTGTTTTTT

clone_size: -
j_call: TRBJ2-7
v_call: TRBV7-9
d_call: TRBD1
cdr3_length: 13
cdr3_aa: CASSLTGMNEQYF
cdr3_nt: TGTGCCAGCAGCTTGACAGGGATGAACGAGCAGTACTTC

clone_size: -
j_call: TRBJ2-2
v_call: TRBV7-9
d_call: TRBD2
cdr3_length: 17
cdr3_aa: CASSFGLAGVRPGELFF
cdr3_nt: TGTGCCAGCAGCTTTGGACTAGCGGGAGTAAGACCCGGGGAGCTGTTTTTT

clone_size: -
j_call: TRBJ2-7
v_call: TRBV5-6
d_call: -
cdr3_length: 13
cdr3_aa: CASSFGSSYEQYF
cdr3_nt: TGTGCCAGCAGCTTCGGTAGCTCCTACGAGCAGTACTTC

clone_size: -
j_call: TRBJ1-2
v_call: TRBV7-8
d_call: TRBD1
cdr3_length: 16
cdr3_aa: CASSNSTGARTIGYTF
cdr3_nt: TGTGCCAGCAGCAATTCAACAGGGGCGAGAACTATCGGCTACACCTTC

clone_size: -
j_call: TRBJ1-4
v_call: TRBV6-5
d_call: TRBD1
cdr3_length: 14
cdr3_aa: CASADRDRAEKLFF
cdr3_nt: TGTGCCAGCGCAGACCGGGACAGGGCTGAAAAACTGTTTTTT

clone_size: -
j_call: TRBJ2-7
v_call: TRBV21-1
d_call: -
cdr3_length: 13
cdr3_aa: CASKRDRGSSWDF
cdr3_nt: TGTGCCAGCAAGAGGGACAGGGGCAGTTCATGGGACTTC

clone_size: -
j_call: TRBJ2-7
v_call: TRBV30
d_call: TRBD1
cdr3_length: 14
cdr3_aa: CAWTPTGSSYEQYF
cdr3_nt: TGTGCCTGGACCCCGACAGGGAGCTCCTACGAGCAGTACTTC

clone_size: -
j_call: TRBJ2-3
v_call: TRBV25-1
d_call: -
cdr3_length: 15
cdr3_aa: CASSKTSLLTDTQYF
cdr3_nt: TGTGCCAGCAGTAAAACTAGCTTACTCACAGATACGCAGTATTTT

clone_size: few
j_call: TRBJ2-2
v_call: TRBV7-9
d_call: -
cdr3_length: 12
cdr3_aa: CASSSLTGELFF
cdr3_nt: TGTGCCAGCAGCTCCCTTACCGGGGAGCTGTTTTTT

clone_size: -
j_call: TRBJ2-5
v_call: TRBV7-2
d_call: -
cdr3_length: 13
cdr3_aa: CASSFKTGETQYF
cdr3_nt: TGTGCCAGCAGCTTTAAGACAGGAGAGACCCAGTACTTC

clone_size: -
j_call: TRBJ2-1
v_call: TRBV5-6
d_call: -
cdr3_length: 15
cdr3_aa: CASSMTAEAYNEQFF
cdr3_nt: TGTGCCAGCAGCATGACGGCTGAGGCCTACAATGAGCAGTTCTTC

clone_size: -
j_call: TRBJ1-2
v_call: TRBV7-9
d_call: TRBD1
cdr3_length: 13
cdr3_aa: CASSKGQGDGYTF
cdr3_nt: TGTGCCAGCAGCAAGGGACAGGGGGATGGCTACACCTTC

clone_size: -
j_call: TRBJ2-1
v_call: TRBV29-1
d_call: TRBD2
cdr3_length: 16
cdr3_aa: CSVVSGTSGRPDEQFF
cdr3_nt: TGCAGCGTTGTTTCGGGGACTAGCGGGAGACCGGATGAGCAGTTCTTC

clone_size: few
j_call: TRBJ2-7
v_call: TRBV6-6
d_call: TRBD1
cdr3_length: 14
cdr3_aa: CASSYSADRGEQYF
cdr3_nt: TGTGCCAGCAGTTACTCGGCCGACAGGGGGGAGCAGTACTTC

clone_size: -
j_call: TRBJ1-2
v_call: TRBV6-5
d_call: -
cdr3_length: 13
cdr3_aa: CASSSDRIRGYTF
cdr3_nt: TGTGCCAGCAGTAGCGACAGGATCCGGGGCTACACCTTC

clone_size: few
j_call: TRBJ2-1
v_call: TRBV28
d_call: TRBD1
cdr3_length: 14
cdr3_aa: CASSTYQGASEQFF
cdr3_nt: TGTGCCAGCAGCACGTACCAGGGGGCAAGTGAGCAGTTCTTC

clone_size: -
j_call: TRBJ2-5
v_call: TRBV7-9
d_call: TRBD2
cdr3_length: 15
cdr3_aa: CASSPRGTSLETQYF
cdr3_nt: TGTGCCAGCAGCCCGCGGGGGACTTCTCTGGAGACCCAGTACTTC

clone_size: few
j_call: TRBJ2-6
v_call: TRBV29-1
d_call: -
cdr3_length: 13
cdr3_aa: CSVGSSGANVLTF
cdr3_nt: TGCAGCGTTGGTAGCTCTGGGGCCAACGTCCTGACTTTC

clone_size: -
j_call: TRBJ1-5
v_call: TRBV6-1
d_call: TRBD1
cdr3_length: 14
cdr3_aa: CASSGDRGTQPQHF
cdr3_nt: TGTGCCAGCAGTGGGGACAGGGGCACTCAGCCCCAGCATTTT

clone_size: -
j_call: TRBJ1-4
v_call: TRBV18
d_call: TRBD1
cdr3_length: 14
cdr3_aa: CASSPGGGGEKLFF
cdr3_nt: TGTGCCAGCTCGCCAGGGGGCGGTGGTGAAAAACTGTTTTTT

clone_size: -
j_call: TRBJ2-3
v_call: TRBV4-1
d_call: -
cdr3_length: 15
cdr3_aa: CASSQVGVGTDTQYF
cdr3_nt: TGCGCCAGCAGCCAAGTAGGGGTTGGCACAGATACGCAGTATTTT

clone_size: -
j_call: TRBJ1-4
v_call: TRBV28
d_call: TRBD1
cdr3_length: 15
cdr3_aa: CASSSATGGNEKLFF
cdr3_nt: TGTGCCAGCAGTTCCGCGACAGGGGGGAATGAAAAACTGTTTTTT

clone_size: -
j_call: TRBJ2-3
v_call: TRBV7-2
d_call: -
cdr3_length: 13
cdr3_aa: CASSLDRTDTQYF
cdr3_nt: TGTGCCAGCAGCTTAGACAGGACAGATACGCAGTATTTT

clone_size: -
j_call: TRBJ2-3
v_call: TRBV28
d_call: TRBD2
cdr3_length: 16
cdr3_aa: CASSQPRGSGTDTQYF
cdr3_nt: TGTGCCAGCAGTCAGCCGCGGGGGTCGGGCACAGATACGCAGTATTTT

clone_size: -
j_call: TRBJ2-7
v_call: TRBV4-2
d_call: -
cdr3_length: 18
cdr3_aa: CASSQDAGQAATSYEQYF
cdr3_nt: TGTGCCAGCAGCCAAGATGCCGGGCAAGCGGCAACCTCCTACGAGCAGTACTTC

clone_size: -
j_call: TRBJ2-3
v_call: TRBV11-2
d_call: -
cdr3_length: 14
cdr3_aa: CASSLFGGPDTQYF
cdr3_nt: TGTGCCAGCAGCTTATTCGGGGGGCCAGATACGCAGTATTTT

clone_size: -
j_call: TRBJ2-5
v_call: TRBV27
d_call: TRBD1
cdr3_length: 14
cdr3_aa: CASSWTGPQETQYF
cdr3_nt: TGTGCCAGCAGTTGGACAGGGCCTCAAGAGACCCAGTACTTC

clone_size: -
j_call: TRBJ1-5
v_call: TRBV21-1
d_call: -
cdr3_length: 15
cdr3_aa: CASSPPTGGGQPQHF
cdr3_nt: TGTGCCAGCAGCCCCCCGACAGGGGGTGGACAGCCCCAGCATTTT

clone_size: -
j_call: TRBJ1-5
v_call: TRBV2
d_call: -
cdr3_length: 15
cdr3_aa: CASSETGQGISPQHF
cdr3_nt: TGTGCCAGCAGTGAAACGGGTCAGGGGATTTCGCCCCAGCATTTT

clone_size: -
j_call: TRBJ2-7
v_call: TRBV7-9
d_call: TRBD1
cdr3_length: 14
cdr3_aa: CASSQTGGSYEQYF
cdr3_nt: TGTGCCAGCAGCCAAACAGGGGGCTCCTACGAGCAGTACTTC

clone_size: -
j_call: TRBJ2-3
v_call: TRBV6-1
d_call: TRBD2
cdr3_length: 15
cdr3_aa: CASSGLAGGSDTQYF
cdr3_nt: TGTGCCAGCAGTGGGTTAGCGGGGGGTTCAGATACGCAGTATTTT

clone_size: few
j_call: TRBJ2-5
v_call: TRBV9
d_call: -
cdr3_length: 15
cdr3_aa: CASSARDTRGETQYF
cdr3_nt: TGTGCCAGCAGCGCGAGGGACACCCGCGGGGAGACCCAGTACTTC

clone_size: once
j_call: TRBJ2-1
v_call: TRBV5-1
d_call: TRBD1
cdr3_length: 15
cdr3_aa: CASSLGTGSKNEQFF
cdr3_nt: TGCGCCAGCAGCTTGGGGACAGGGTCCAAGAATGAGCAGTTCTTC

clone_size: -
j_call: TRBJ2-7
v_call: TRBV2
d_call: TRBD2
cdr3_length: 13
cdr3_aa: CASIPAGSYEQYF
cdr3_nt: TGTGCCAGCATACCAGCGGGATCCTACGAGCAGTACTTC

clone_size: -
j_call: TRBJ2-3
v_call: TRBV30
d_call: TRBD2
cdr3_length: 17
cdr3_aa: CAWSVTLGGGATDTQYF
cdr3_nt: TGTGCCTGGAGTGTAACCCTTGGCGGGGGGGCCACAGATACGCAGTATTTT

clone_size: few
j_call: TRBJ2-2
v_call: TRBV30
d_call: -
cdr3_length: 12
cdr3_aa: CAWSQGTGELFF
cdr3_nt: TGTGCCTGGAGCCAGGGGACCGGGGAGCTGTTTTTT

clone_size: -
j_call: TRBJ2-1
v_call: TRBV5-1
d_call: -
cdr3_length: 14
cdr3_aa: CASSLGSQGNEQFF
cdr3_nt: TGCGCCAGCAGCTTGGGCTCCCAGGGCAATGAGCAGTTCTTC